This T cell receptor (beta chain) emerged from a study of blood T cell repertoires in COVID-19. Participants, about 18 to 90 years old, spanned around 26 US areas. Participant-reported clinical history was the basis for cohort assignment. Germline V lookup: CDR1 LGHDT, CDR2 YNNKEL (reference sequence). The CDR3 is made up of 15 amino acids. Trimming shortened V by 5 bases and J by 7 bases, and 18 bases separated the two germline ends. This clone has only one observation. Assay used: immunoSEQ multiplex PCR; TCRdb lists only in-frame clones, some missing. The data contain roughly 330,000 clones, 70% to 90% of them singletons.

Sequenced: PBMCs or T cells enriched from blood (not recorded which). The chain combines TRBV3-1 (or the pseudogene TRBV3-2) with TRBJ1-5; maybe TRBD1 (5 bases). The sequence derives from a woman aged 25 to 39 who had recovered from COVID-19. Here the CDR3 reads CASSAAGGARQPQHF. The CDR3, as DNA: TGTGCCAGCAGCGCCGCCGGGGGTGCAAGGCAGCCCCAGCATTTT.